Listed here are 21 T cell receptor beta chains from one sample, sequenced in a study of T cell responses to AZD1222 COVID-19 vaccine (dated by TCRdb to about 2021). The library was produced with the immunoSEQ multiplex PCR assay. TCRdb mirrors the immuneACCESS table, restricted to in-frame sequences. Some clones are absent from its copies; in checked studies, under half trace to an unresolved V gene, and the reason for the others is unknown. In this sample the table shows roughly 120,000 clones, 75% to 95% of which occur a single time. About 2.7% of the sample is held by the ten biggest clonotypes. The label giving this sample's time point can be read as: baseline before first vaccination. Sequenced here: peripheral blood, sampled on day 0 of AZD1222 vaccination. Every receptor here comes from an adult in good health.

CDR3 sequence: CASSLIGGGGGYTF. The DNA for the CDR3 is TGTGCCAGCAGCTTAATCGGGGGTGGTGGTGGCTACACCTTC. The gene calls are TRBV7-8 and TRBJ1-2; perhaps TRBD1 as D (5 bases). V was shortened by 2 bases and J by 7 bases, with 14 bases between the two germline ends. CDR1 and CDR2 (germline): SGHVS, FQNEAQ. CDR3 size: 14 residues.

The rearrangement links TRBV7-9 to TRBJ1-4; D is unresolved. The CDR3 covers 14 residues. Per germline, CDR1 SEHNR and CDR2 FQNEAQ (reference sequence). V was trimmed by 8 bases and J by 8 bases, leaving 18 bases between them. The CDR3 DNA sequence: TGTGCCAGCTCAACGTTCGGTTCTGGGGAAAAACTGTTTTTT. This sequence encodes CASSTFGSGEKLFF.

CDR3 sequence: CASSRAPAGSSYNSPLHF. Written as DNA, the CDR3 is TGTGCCAGCAGCCGCGCCCCCGCAGGGAGCTCCTATAATTCACCCCTCCACTTT. V is TRBV3-1 (or the pseudogene TRBV3-2) and J is TRBJ1-6, with TRBD1 as a possible D gene (5 bases). Germline CDR1 is LGHDT and CDR2 is YNNKEL (reference sequence). The CDR3 has 18 residues. The V gene lost 4 bases and the J gene lost 0 bases, with 16 bases spanning the gap.

This CDR3 is CASDGRVEAFF. The CDR3 nucleotides are TGTGCCAGTGACGGACGGGTTGAAGCTTTCTTT. The chain employs TRBV2 and TRBJ1-1; D gene ambiguous. The CDR3 is 11 residues long. Trimming took off 9 bases at V and 7 bases at J, with 12 bases between the two ends. The germline V gene encodes CDR1 SNHLY and CDR2 FYNNEI.

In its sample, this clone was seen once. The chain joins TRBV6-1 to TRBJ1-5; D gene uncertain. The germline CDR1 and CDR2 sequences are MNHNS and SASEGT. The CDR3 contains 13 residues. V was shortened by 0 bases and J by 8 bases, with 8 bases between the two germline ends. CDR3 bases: TGTGCCAGCAGTGAAGCGGACGGCAAGCCCCAGCATTTT. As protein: CASSEADGKPQHF.

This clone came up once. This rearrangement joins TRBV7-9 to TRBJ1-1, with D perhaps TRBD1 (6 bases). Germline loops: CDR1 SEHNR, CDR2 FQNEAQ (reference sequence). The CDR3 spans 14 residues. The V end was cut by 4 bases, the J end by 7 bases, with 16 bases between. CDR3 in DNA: TGTGCCAGCAGCTACCATGGACAGACGCTTGAAGCTTTCTTT. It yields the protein CASSYHGQTLEAFF.

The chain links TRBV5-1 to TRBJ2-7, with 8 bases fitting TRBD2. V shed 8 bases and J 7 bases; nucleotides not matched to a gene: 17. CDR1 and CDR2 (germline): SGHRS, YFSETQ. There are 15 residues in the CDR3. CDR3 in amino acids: CASNKGPGGPREQYF. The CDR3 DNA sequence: TGCGCCAGTAACAAGGGTCCGGGAGGGCCGAGGGAGCAGTACTTC.

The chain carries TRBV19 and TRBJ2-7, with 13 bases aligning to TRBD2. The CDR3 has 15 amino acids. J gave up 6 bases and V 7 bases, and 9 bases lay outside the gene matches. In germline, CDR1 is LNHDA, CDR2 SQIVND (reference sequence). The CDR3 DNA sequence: TGTGCCAGTACCCCTTCCGGACTAGCGGGAGTCGAGCAGTACTTC. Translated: CASTPSGLAGVEQYF.

CDR3 sequence: CASSQDEGRKETQYF. CDR3 DNA: TGTGCCAGCAGCCAAGATGAGGGACGAAAAGAGACCCAGTACTTC. The V gene is TRBV3-1 (or the pseudogene TRBV3-2), the J gene TRBJ2-5; either TRBD1 or TRBD2 may fit D (5 bases each). Germline CDR1 reads LGHDT; CDR2 reads YNNKEL (reference sequence). The germline V and J ends were trimmed by 0 bases and 3 bases, with 11 bases remaining between them. The CDR3 is 15 amino acids.

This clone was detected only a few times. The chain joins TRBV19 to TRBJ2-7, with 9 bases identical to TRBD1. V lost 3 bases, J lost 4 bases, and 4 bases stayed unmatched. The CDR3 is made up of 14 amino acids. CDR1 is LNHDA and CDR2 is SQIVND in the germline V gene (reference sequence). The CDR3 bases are TGTGCCAGTAGTATTCAACAGGGGGCTTACGAGCAGTACTTC. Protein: CASSIQQGAYEQYF. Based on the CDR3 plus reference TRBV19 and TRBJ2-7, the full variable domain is DGGITQSPKYLFRKEGQNVTLSCEQNLNHDAMYWYRQDPGQGLRLIYYSQIVNDFQKGDIAEGYSVSREKKESFPLTVTSAQKNPTAFYLCASSIQQGAYEQYFGPGTRLTVT.

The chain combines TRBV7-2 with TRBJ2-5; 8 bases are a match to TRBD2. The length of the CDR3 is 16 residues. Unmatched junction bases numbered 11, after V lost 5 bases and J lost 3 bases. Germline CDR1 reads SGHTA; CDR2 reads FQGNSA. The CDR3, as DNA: TGTGCCAGCAGCCGCGGAGGCTTGCGGGAGGAAGAGACCCAGTACTTC. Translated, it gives CASSRGGLREEETQYF.

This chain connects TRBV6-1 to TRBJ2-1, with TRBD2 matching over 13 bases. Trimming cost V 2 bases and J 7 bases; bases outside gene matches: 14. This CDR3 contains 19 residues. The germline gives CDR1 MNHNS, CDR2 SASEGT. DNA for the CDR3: TGTGCCAGCAGTGAAAAGGGGGCTACTAGCGGGAGGGGTCGGAATGAGCAGTTCTTC. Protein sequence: CASSEKGATSGRGRNEQFF.

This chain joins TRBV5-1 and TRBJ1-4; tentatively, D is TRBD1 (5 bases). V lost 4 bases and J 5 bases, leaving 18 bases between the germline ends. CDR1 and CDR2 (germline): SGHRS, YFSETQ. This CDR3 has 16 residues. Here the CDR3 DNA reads TGCGCCAGCAGCGTCCAGGGACGGACCTCAAATGAAAAACTGTTTTTT. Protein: CASSVQGRTSNEKLFF.

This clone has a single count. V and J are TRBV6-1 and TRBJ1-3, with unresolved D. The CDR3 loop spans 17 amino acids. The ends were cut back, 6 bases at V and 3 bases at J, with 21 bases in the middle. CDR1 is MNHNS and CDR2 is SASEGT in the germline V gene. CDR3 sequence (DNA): TGTGCCAGCAGCGAACTTCTCCCTCTGGGGTATGGAAACACCATATATTTT. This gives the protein CASSELLPLGYGNTIYF.

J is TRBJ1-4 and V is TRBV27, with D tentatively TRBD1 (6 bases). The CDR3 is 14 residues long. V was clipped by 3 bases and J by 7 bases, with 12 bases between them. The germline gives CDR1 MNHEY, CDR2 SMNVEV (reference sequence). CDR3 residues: CASSFLQGGEKLFF. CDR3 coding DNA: TGTGCCAGCAGTTTCTTACAGGGTGGTGAAAAACTGTTTTTT.

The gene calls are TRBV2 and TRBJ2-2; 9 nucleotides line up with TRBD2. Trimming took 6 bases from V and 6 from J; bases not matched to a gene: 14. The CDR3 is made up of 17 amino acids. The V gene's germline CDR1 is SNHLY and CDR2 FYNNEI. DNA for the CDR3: TGTGCCAGCAGCCCTCTACCCCAGGGACTAGCCGCCGGGGAGCTGTTTTTT. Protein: CASSPLPQGLAAGELFF.

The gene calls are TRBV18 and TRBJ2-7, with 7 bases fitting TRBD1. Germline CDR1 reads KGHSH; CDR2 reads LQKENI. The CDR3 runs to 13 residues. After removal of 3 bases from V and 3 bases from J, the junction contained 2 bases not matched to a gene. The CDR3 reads CASSPGTVYEQYF. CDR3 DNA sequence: TGTGCCAGCTCACCCGGGACAGTCTACGAGCAGTACTTC.

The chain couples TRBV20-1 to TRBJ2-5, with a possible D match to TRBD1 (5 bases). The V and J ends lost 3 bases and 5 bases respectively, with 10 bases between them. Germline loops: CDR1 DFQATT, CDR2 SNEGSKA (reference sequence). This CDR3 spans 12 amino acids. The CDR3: CSASDSRETQYF. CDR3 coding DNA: TGCAGTGCTAGTGACAGCCGGGAGACCCAGTACTTC.

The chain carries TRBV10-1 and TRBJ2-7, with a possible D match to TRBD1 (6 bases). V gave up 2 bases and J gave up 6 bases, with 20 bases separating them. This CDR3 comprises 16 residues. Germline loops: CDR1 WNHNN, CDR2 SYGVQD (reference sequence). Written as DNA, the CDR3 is TGCGCCAGCAGTGAGGCGCCGACAGGCGTGGTCTTCGAGCAGTACTTC. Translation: CASSEAPTGVVFEQYF.

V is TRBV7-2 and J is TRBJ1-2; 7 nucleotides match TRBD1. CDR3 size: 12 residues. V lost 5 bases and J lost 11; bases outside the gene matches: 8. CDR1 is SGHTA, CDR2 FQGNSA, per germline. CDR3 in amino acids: CASSPGTEAYTF. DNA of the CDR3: TGTGCCAGCAGCCCCGGGACAGAGGCATACACCTTC.

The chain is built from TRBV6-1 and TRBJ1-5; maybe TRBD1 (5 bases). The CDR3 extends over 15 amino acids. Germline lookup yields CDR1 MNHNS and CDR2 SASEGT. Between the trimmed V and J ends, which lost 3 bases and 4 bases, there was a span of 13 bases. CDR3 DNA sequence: TGTGCCAGCAGTGAGGCGGTGGGGGGGAATCAGCCCCAGCATTTT. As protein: CASSEAVGGNQPQHF.